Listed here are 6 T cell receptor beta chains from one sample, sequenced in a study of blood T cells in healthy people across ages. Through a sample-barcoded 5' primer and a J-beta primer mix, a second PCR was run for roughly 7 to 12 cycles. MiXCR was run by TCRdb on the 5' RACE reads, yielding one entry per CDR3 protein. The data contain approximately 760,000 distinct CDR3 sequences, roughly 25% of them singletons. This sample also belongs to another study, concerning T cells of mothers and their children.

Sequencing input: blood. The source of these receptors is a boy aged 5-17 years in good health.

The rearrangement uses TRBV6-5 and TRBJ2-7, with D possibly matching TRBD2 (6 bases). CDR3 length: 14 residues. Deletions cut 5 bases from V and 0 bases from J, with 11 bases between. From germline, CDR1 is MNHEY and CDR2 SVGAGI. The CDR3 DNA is TGTGCCAGCAGTCCAAGGAGGGACTCCTACGAGCAGTACTTC. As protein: CASSPRRDSYEQYF.

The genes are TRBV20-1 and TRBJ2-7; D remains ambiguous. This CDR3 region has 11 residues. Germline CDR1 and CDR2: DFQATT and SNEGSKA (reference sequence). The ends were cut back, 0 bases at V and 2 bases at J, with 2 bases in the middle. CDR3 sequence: CSARDPYEQYF. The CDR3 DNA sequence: TGCAGTGCTAGAGACCCCTACGAGCAGTACTTC.

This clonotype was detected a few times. CDR3 DNA sequence: TGCAGTGCGACGACAGGGGGCGATTTCGAGACCCAGTACTTC. Its translation is CSATTGGDFETQYF. The chain employs TRBV20-1 and TRBJ2-5; 10 bases match TRBD1. V was clipped by 6 bases and J by 5 bases; unmatched bases: 9. Germline V gene lookup returns CDR1 DFQATT and CDR2 SNEGSKA (reference sequence). The CDR3 consists of 14 residues.

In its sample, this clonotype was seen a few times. For the CDR3, the DNA is TGTGCCAGCAGTTTTCTAGCGGGGGGGAACAATGAGCAGTTCTTC. The encoded protein is CASSFLAGGNNEQFF. The chain has TRBV27 and TRBJ2-1, with TRBD2 matching 12 bases. There are 15 residues in the CDR3. CDR1 is MNHEY, CDR2 SMNVEV, per germline (reference sequence). V shed 3 bases, J shed 5 bases, and the junction held 2 bases outside the gene matches.

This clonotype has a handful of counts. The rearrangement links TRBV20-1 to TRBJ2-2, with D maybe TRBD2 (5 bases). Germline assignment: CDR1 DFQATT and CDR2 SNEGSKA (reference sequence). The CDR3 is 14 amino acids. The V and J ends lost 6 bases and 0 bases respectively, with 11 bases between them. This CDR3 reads CSAKLDANTGELFF. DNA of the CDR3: TGCAGTGCCAAACTAGACGCGAACACCGGGGAGCTGTTTTTT.

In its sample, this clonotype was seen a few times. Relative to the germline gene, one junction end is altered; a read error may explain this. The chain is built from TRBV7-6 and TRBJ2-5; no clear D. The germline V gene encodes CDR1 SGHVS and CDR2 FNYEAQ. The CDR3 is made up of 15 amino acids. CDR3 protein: CASSLQYGNQETQYF. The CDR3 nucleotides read TGTGCCAGCAGCTTACAATACGGAAACCAGGAGACCCAGTACTTC.